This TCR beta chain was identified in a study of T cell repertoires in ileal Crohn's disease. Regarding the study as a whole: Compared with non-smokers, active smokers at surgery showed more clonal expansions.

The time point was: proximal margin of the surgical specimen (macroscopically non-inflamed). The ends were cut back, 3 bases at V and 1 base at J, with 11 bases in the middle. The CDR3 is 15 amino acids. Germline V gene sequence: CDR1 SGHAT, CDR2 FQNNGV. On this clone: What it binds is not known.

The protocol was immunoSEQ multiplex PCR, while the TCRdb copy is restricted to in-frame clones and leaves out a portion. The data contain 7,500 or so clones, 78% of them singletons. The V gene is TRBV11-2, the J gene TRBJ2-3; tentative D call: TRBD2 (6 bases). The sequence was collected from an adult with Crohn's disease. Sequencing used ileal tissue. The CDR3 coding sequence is TGTGCCAGCAGCTTTTCAGCGGGTGGCACAGATACGCAGTATTTT. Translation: CASSFSAGGTDTQYF. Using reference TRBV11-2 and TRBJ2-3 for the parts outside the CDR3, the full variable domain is EAGVAQSPRYKIIEKRQSVAFWCNPISGHATLYWYQQILGQGPKLLIQFQNNGVVDDSQLPKDRFSAERLKGVDSTLKIQPAKLEDSAVYLCASSFSAGGTDTQYFGPGTRLTVL.